This T cell receptor (beta chain) was retrieved from a study of T cell changes during pregnancy in multiple sclerosis. The CDR3 runs 14 residues. Per the germline V gene, CDR1 is MNHNS and CDR2 is SASEGT. Losses at the gene ends were 4 bases for V and 2 bases for J; bases not matched to a gene: 3. Sequencing was performed with immunoSEQ multiplex PCR; in TCRdb, only in-frame clones are kept and a portion is missing. The sample includes over 60,000 clones, around 91% of them seen just once. The clonotype comes from a female donor in good health, enrolled as a control in a pregnancy study. The V call is TRBV6-1, the J call TRBJ1-1; 8 bases agree with TRBD1. The input for sequencing was peripheral blood, taken in the third trimester of pregnancy. The CDR3 DNA is TGTGCCAGCAGTGGGGACAGGCGCAACACTGAAGCTTTCTTT. Its translation is CASSGDRRNTEAFF.